This entry lists 31 T cell receptor beta chains sequenced from one sample in a study of human T cells and chemical hapten exposure. TCRdb independently ran MiXCR on the RACE reads; one entry per CDR3 protein. Seen here are around 70,000 distinct CDR3 sequences, over 8.5% observed once, and the top ten hold 1.4%. The time point: patch test 3, about 24 weeks after DPC sensitization. Treatment noted: therapeutic diphenylcyclopropenone sensitization with weekly scalp DPC. This specimen consisted of whole blood, obtained in connection with sensitization to the hapten diphenylcyclopropenone (DPC). Source of these receptors: a woman between 45 and 60 years old with alopecia areata. Some clones in this sample may be carry-over from other donors' samples.

The chain couples TRBV29-1 to TRBJ1-3; a weak D match, TRBD1 (5 bases). Trimming removed 2 bases at V and 2 bases at J, with 7 bases between. Per the germline V gene, CDR1 is SQVTM and CDR2 is ANQGSEA. The length of the CDR3 is 13 residues. The CDR3: CSVERGPGNTIYF. The CDR3 nucleotides are TGCAGCGTTGAAAGGGGTCCTGGAAACACCATATATTTT.

The CDR3 reads CASSQAGTAGETQYF. CDR3 nucleotide sequence: TGCGCCAGCAGCCAAGCTGGCACAGCTGGAGAGACCCAGTACTTC. The chain combines TRBV4-1 with TRBJ2-5; D remains ambiguous. This CDR3 has 15 amino acids. Germline V gene sequence: CDR1 MGHRA, CDR2 YSYEKL. Deletions cut 1 base from V and 4 bases from J, with 13 bases between.

This clonotype has more than one count but fewer than ten. The chain combines TRBV5-1 with TRBJ2-3; possibly TRBD2 for D (6 bases). Between the trimmed V and J ends, which lost 4 bases and 1 base, there was a span of 19 bases. The CDR3 has 17 amino acids. Germline-derived CDR1 and CDR2 are SGHRS and YFSETQ. The CDR3 coding sequence is TGCGCCAGCAGCCAACCAGCGGGTCCGCGAGGCACAGATACGCAGTATTTT. The encoded protein is CASSQPAGPRGTDTQYF. The variable domain in full, with the rest retrieved from reference TRBV5-1 and TRBJ2-3, is KAGVTQTPRYLIKTRGQQVTLSCSPISGHRSVSWYQQTPGQGLQFLFEYFSETQRNKGNFPGRFSGRQFSNSRSEMNVSTLELGDSALYLCASSQPAGPRGTDTQYFGPGTRLTVL.

This clonotype was seen at least ten times. This sequence joins TRBV6-5 and TRBJ2-1; 7 bases align to TRBD1. V shed 6 bases, J shed 0 bases, and the junction held 5 bases outside the gene matches. The CDR3 runs 15 residues. Germline loops: CDR1 MNHEY, CDR2 SVGAGI. The CDR3 sequence: CASRATGSSYNEQFF. Written as DNA, the CDR3 is TGTGCCAGCAGAGCGACAGGGAGCTCCTACAATGAGCAGTTCTTC.

This clonotype was observed many times. The rearrangement uses TRBV6-1 and TRBJ1-5, with no clear D. There are 15 residues in the CDR3. V lost 5 bases and J lost 2, with 13 bases in between. Germline values: CDR1 MNHNS, CDR2 SASEGT. The CDR3 nucleotides read TGTGCCAGCAGTCCAGGACGGCAAGGCAATCAGCCCCAGCATTTT. Protein: CASSPGRQGNQPQHF.

This chain connects TRBV7-9 to TRBJ2-5; D gene uncertain. The CDR3 extends over 8 amino acids. V was clipped by 5 bases and J by 13 bases, with 5 bases between them. Germline V gene lookup returns CDR1 SEHNR and CDR2 FQNEAQ (reference sequence). The CDR3 sequence: CASSDGYF. As DNA, the CDR3 is TGTGCCAGCAGCGACGGGTACTTC.

This clonotype was seen repeatedly, ten times or more. This rearrangement joins TRBV6-6 to TRBJ2-7; D remains unclear. V lost 0 bases and J 2 bases, leaving 14 bases between the germline ends. The CDR3 spans 16 residues. The germline V gene has CDR1 MNHNY and CDR2 SVGAGI (reference sequence). This CDR3 reads CASSYSVGRQTYEQYF. The CDR3 region has the DNA TGTGCCAGCAGTTACTCGGTCGGTCGCCAAACCTACGAGCAGTACTTC.

This clonotype was observed many times. The chain carries TRBV5-1 and TRBJ1-1; 9 bases are shared with TRBD1. Germline V gives CDR1 SGHRS, CDR2 YFSETQ. This CDR3 has 14 residues. V shed 4 bases, J shed 2 bases, and the junction held 3 bases outside the gene matches. The CDR3 is CASSEGQGNTEAFF. The CDR3 nucleotides read TGCGCCAGCAGCGAGGGACAGGGAAACACTGAAGCTTTCTTT.

This clonotype has ten or more counts. The gene calls are TRBV18 and TRBJ2-7; D call uncertain. The CDR3 has 14 residues. CDR1 and CDR2 (germline): KGHSH, LQKENI. V was shortened by 4 bases and J by 0 bases, with 10 bases between the two germline ends. This CDR3 reads CASSQSSDSYEQYF. The CDR3 region has the DNA TGTGCCAGCTCACAATCATCCGACTCCTACGAGCAGTACTTC.

This clonotype was seen a few times. The genes are TRBV4-1 and TRBJ2-5; no firm D call. Germline V gives CDR1 MGHRA, CDR2 YSYEKL. The germline V and J ends were trimmed by 1 base and 5 bases, with 14 bases remaining between them. The CDR3 length is 15 residues. Here the CDR3 DNA reads TGCGCCAGCAGCCAAGGAATCGCAGATATCGAGACCCAGTACTTC. Protein sequence: CASSQGIADIETQYF.

The chain couples TRBV29-1 to TRBJ2-1; D not resolved. The germline V gene encodes CDR1 SQVTM and CDR2 ANQGSEA. This CDR3 contains 13 residues. V lost 2 bases and J lost 2, with 7 bases in between. The CDR3 bases are TGCAGCGTTGAACTGCGGACCTACAATGAGCAGTTCTTC. Translating it yields CSVELRTYNEQFF.

This clonotype was recorded at least ten times. The V gene is TRBV2, the J gene TRBJ2-7; D perhaps matches TRBD1 (5 bases). Germline V lookup: CDR1 SNHLY, CDR2 FYNNEI. Between the trimmed V and J ends, which lost 4 bases and 3 bases, there was a span of 16 bases. CDR3 length: 15 amino acids. The CDR3 here is CASSARKGPYYEQYF. Written as DNA, the CDR3 is TGTGCCAGCAGTGCCCGAAAGGGGCCCTACTACGAGCAGTACTTC.

This rearrangement joins TRBV7-2 to TRBJ2-1; 8 bases agree with TRBD2. The CDR3 totals 16 residues. J was trimmed by 5 bases and V by 1 base; bases with no gene match: 7. CDR1 is SGHTA, CDR2 FQGNSA, per germline. CDR3 in amino acids: CASSLVPRGGNNEQFF. CDR3 DNA: TGTGCCAGCAGCTTAGTCCCCCGGGGGGGGAACAATGAGCAGTTCTTC. The full variable domain, completed using reference TRBV7-2 and TRBJ2-1, is GAGVSQSPSNKVTEKGKDVELRCDPISGHTALYWYRQSLGQGLEFLIYFQGNSAPDKSGLPSDRFSAERTGGSVSTLTIQRTQQEDSAVYLCASSLVPRGGNNEQFFGPGTRLTVL.

The rearrangement uses TRBV10-1 and TRBJ2-7, with D possibly TRBD1 on 6 matching bases. In germline, CDR1 is WNHNN, CDR2 SYGVQD (reference sequence). Trimming shortened V by 5 bases and J by 5 bases, and 22 bases separated the two germline ends. This CDR3 is 16 amino acids long. CDR3 coding DNA: TGCGCCAGCAGTCGGAAGACGCAACAGGGTACCCACGAGCAGTACTTC. This encodes CASSRKTQQGTHEQYF.

This clonotype has a handful of counts. V usage is TRBV2 and J usage is TRBJ2-1; the D is unclear. V dropped 2 bases and J dropped 5 bases, with 7 bases sitting between them. CDR3 length: 13 residues. Germline values: CDR1 SNHLY, CDR2 FYNNEI. The CDR3 sequence: CASSERGHNEQFF. The DNA for the CDR3 is TGTGCCAGCAGTGAAAGAGGTCACAATGAGCAGTTCTTC.

The chain recombines TRBV12-3 or TRBV12-4 with TRBJ2-5, with a tentative D call TRBD2 (6 bases). The CDR3 extends over 14 amino acids. V lost 5 bases to trimming and J lost 1 base, with 11 bases between them. CDR3 region: CASSPSGLQETQYF. The CDR3 nucleotides are TGTGCCAGCAGTCCTTCGGGACTCCAAGAGACCCAGTACTTC.

This clonotype showed up many times. The chain combines TRBV29-1 with TRBJ2-3, with 9 bases lining up with TRBD1. Germline V lookup: CDR1 SQVTM, CDR2 ANQGSEA. The V segment lost 6 bases and the J segment 4 bases; nucleotides outside the gene matches: 8. The CDR3 is 14 amino acids. CDR3 DNA sequence: TGCAGCGTAAGACAGGGGGTAGGGGCAGATACGCAGTATTTT. It encodes CSVRQGVGADTQYF.

The rearrangement joins TRBV6-1 to TRBJ1-3; tentatively, D is TRBD1 (6 bases). CDR3 length: 16 residues. Germline loops: CDR1 MNHNS, CDR2 SASEGT. The germline V and J ends were trimmed by 4 bases and 1 base, with 14 bases remaining between them. The CDR3: CASSAITGPSGNTIYF. CDR3 in DNA: TGTGCCAGCAGTGCGATAACAGGGCCATCTGGAAACACCATATATTTT.

V is TRBV29-1 and J is TRBJ2-1; D may be TRBD1 (5 bases). Trimming took off 3 bases at V and 8 bases at J, with 11 bases between the two ends. Per the germline V gene, CDR1 is SQVTM and CDR2 is ANQGSEA. The CDR3 is 12 residues long. This chain's CDR3 is CSVEAGNDEQFF. As DNA, the CDR3 is TGCAGCGTTGAGGCAGGGAACGATGAGCAGTTCTTC.

This clonotype occurred many times. This chain links TRBV7-6 with TRBJ2-5; D remains ambiguous. CDR1 and CDR2 from the germline V gene are SGHVS and FNYEAQ. Between the trimmed V and J ends, which lost 5 bases and 2 bases, there was a span of 9 bases. The CDR3 has 13 residues. CDR3 protein: CASSPLPQETQYF. CDR3 DNA sequence: TGTGCCAGCAGCCCCCTCCCTCAAGAGACCCAGTACTTC.

CDR3 protein: CASRDDTGELFF. The CDR3 nucleotides are TGTGCCAGCAGGGACGACACCGGGGAGCTGTTTTTT. The chain combines TRBV6-4 with TRBJ2-2, with no clear D. Trimming removed 6 bases from V and 3 bases from J, with 5 bases in between. Germline CDR1 and CDR2: MRHNA and SNTAGT. CDR3 size: 12 residues.

At least ten counts were recorded for this clonotype. V gene TRBV6-5 combines with J gene TRBJ1-6; D might be TRBD1 (5 bases). CDR3 size: 13 residues. The germline CDR1 and CDR2 sequences are MNHEY and SVGAGI. Trimming removed 7 bases at V and 10 bases at J, with 14 bases between. Here the CDR3 DNA reads TGTGCCAGCACGGGGACGAAGGGGTCACCCCTCCACTTT. This sequence encodes CASTGTKGSPLHF.

This clonotype occurred a few times. This rearrangement joins TRBV6-6 to TRBJ2-7, with D uncertain. The germline V gene has CDR1 MNHNY and CDR2 SVGAGI (reference sequence). There are 13 residues in the CDR3. The V end was cut by 2 bases, the J end by 6 bases, with 11 bases between. The DNA for the CDR3 is TGTGCCAGCAGTTACGCAGACATGGCCGAGCAGTACTTC. Translating it yields CASSYADMAEQYF.

Many counts were recorded for this clonotype. This chain links TRBV7-6 with TRBJ2-2, with D perhaps TRBD1 (6 bases). Trimming took off 6 bases at V and 7 bases at J, with 12 bases between the two ends. The CDR3 is made up of 13 amino acids. Germline V gives CDR1 SGHVS, CDR2 FNYEAQ. CDR3 DNA: TGTGCCAGCAGTCCCGGACAGCTCGGGGAGCTGTTTTTT. It yields the protein CASSPGQLGELFF.

This clonotype was recorded at least ten times. The J gene is TRBJ2-7, the V gene TRBV28; D ambiguous. V was pared by 8 bases and J by 1 base, with 6 bases between. Germline V gene lookup returns CDR1 MDHEN and CDR2 SYDVKM. CDR3 length: 11 amino acids. The CDR3 region is CASGPSYEQYF. CDR3 bases: TGTGCCAGCGGTCCGTCCTACGAGCAGTACTTC.

The chain uses TRBV12-3 or TRBV12-4 and TRBJ2-7; 12 nucleotides line up with TRBD1. The CDR3 length is 14 residues. The J segment lost 6 bases and the V segment lost 6 bases, leaving 6 bases of the junction unmatched. CDR3 residues: CASSQGDRGLEQYF. The DNA for the CDR3 is TGTGCCAGCAGCCAGGGGGACAGGGGGCTCGAGCAGTACTTC.

At least ten counts were recorded for this clonotype. The CDR3 here is CSALKGEKLFF. The DNA of the CDR3 is TGCAGTGCGCTGAAAGGTGAAAAACTGTTTTTT. The genes are TRBV20-1 and TRBJ1-4; no clear D. Per germline, CDR1 DFQATT and CDR2 SNEGSKA (reference sequence). The CDR3 loop spans 11 amino acids. V lost 6 bases, J lost 7 bases, and 9 bases lay in between.

This clonotype was seen more than once but under ten times. The rearrangement links TRBV9 to TRBJ2-1; 13 nucleotides align to TRBD2. CDR3 length: 16 residues. From germline, CDR1 is SGDLS and CDR2 YYNGEE. J lost 6 bases, V lost 2 bases, and 5 bases had no gene match. This chain's CDR3 is CASSVPGLAGANEQFF. In nucleotides, the CDR3 is TGTGCCAGCAGCGTTCCCGGACTAGCGGGAGCCAATGAGCAGTTCTTC.

This clonotype was picked up many times. The J gene is TRBJ2-4, the V gene TRBV23-1; D is perhaps TRBD1 (6 bases). TRBV23-1 belongs to the ORF category, with a function that is uncertain. The CDR3 covers 14 residues. Trimming took 9 bases from V and 0 from J, leaving 12 bases between them. CDR3 amino acids: CARAYRAAKNIQYF. As DNA, the CDR3 is TGCGCCAGAGCTTACAGGGCAGCCAAAAACATTCAGTACTTC.

CDR3 nucleotide sequence: TGCGCCAGCAGCCAAGACAGCTACTACGAGCAGTACTTC. This codes for CASSQDSYYEQYF. The chain recombines TRBV4-1 with TRBJ2-7; D uncertain. Between the trimmed V and J ends, which lost 0 bases and 3 bases, there was a span of 6 bases. CDR1 is MGHRA and CDR2 is YSYEKL in the germline V gene. The CDR3 length is 13 residues.

This clonotype has a count of ten or more. The chain couples TRBV2 to TRBJ1-1; D ambiguous. The CDR3 runs to 14 residues. Trimming stripped 2 bases from V and 2 bases from J, with 9 bases between. The germline gives CDR1 SNHLY, CDR2 FYNNEI. The CDR3 DNA sequence: TGTGCCAGCAGTGAATTCGGAAGAAACACTGAAGCTTTCTTT. The encoded protein is CASSEFGRNTEAFF.